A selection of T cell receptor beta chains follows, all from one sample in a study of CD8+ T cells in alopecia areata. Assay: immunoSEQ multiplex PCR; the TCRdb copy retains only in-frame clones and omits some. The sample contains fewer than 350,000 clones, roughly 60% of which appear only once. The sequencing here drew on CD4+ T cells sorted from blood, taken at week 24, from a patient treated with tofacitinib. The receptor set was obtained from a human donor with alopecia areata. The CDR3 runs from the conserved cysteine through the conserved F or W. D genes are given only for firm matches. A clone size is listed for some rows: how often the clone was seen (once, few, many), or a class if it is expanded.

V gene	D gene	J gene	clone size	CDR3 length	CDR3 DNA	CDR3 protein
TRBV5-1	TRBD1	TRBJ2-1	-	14	TGCGCCAGCAGCCCGGGACAGCACTACAATGAGCAGTTCTTC	CASSPGQHYNEQFF
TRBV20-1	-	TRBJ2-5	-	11	TGCAGTGCTATACACAGAGAGACCCAGTACTTC	CSAIHRETQYF
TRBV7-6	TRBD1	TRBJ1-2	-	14	TGTGCCAGCACCCCCGGGACAGACCTCGCGGGCTACACCTTC	CASTPGTDLAGYTF
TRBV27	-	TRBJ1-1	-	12	TGTGCCAGCAGTTCAAGGAACACTGAAGCTTTCTTT	CASSSRNTEAFF
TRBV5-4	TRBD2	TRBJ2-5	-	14	TGTGCCAGCAGCCTAGCGGGGGGTTATGAGACCCAGTACTTC	CASSLAGGYETQYF
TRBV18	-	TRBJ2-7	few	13	TGTGCCAGCTCCAGCGGCCCCTTCTACGAGCAGTACTTC	CASSSGPFYEQYF
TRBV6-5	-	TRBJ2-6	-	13	TGTGCCAGCAGTTTTACTGGGGCCAACGTCCTGACTTTC	CASSFTGANVLTF
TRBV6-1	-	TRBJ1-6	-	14	TGTGCCAGCAGTCTCTCCCGTGCGGCTTCACCCCTCCACTTT	CASSLSRAASPLHF
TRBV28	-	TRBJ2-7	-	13	TGTGCCAGCAGTTTACCCCAGGGACTCGAGCAGTACTTC	CASSLPQGLEQYF
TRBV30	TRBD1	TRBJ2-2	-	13	TGTGCCTGGGGACAGGGGGCTCCCGGGGAGCTGTTTTTT	CAWGQGAPGELFF
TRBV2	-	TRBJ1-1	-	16	TGTGCCAGCAGTGGGCAGGGATCATTAAGCGACACTGAAGCTTTCTTT	CASSGQGSLSDTEAFF
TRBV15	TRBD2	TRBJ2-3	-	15	TGTGCCACCAGCACAGGGAGCGGGGGGGCAGATACGCAGTATTTT	CATSTGSGGADTQYF